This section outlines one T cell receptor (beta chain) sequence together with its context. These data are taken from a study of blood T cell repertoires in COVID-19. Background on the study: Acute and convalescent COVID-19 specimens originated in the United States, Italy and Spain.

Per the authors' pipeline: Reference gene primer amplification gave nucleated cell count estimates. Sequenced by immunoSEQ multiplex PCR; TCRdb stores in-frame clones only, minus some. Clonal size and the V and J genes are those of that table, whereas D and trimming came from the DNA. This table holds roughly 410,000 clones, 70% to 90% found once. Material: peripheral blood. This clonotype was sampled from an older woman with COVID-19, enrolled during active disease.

The CDR3 DNA follows: TGTGCCAGCAGTACCCCGGGGGGCGGCAATCAGCCCCAGCATTTT. This encodes CASSTPGGGNQPQHF. The gene calls are TRBV28 and TRBJ1-5; D perhaps matches TRBD1 (6 bases). The CDR3 runs to 15 residues. Deletions cut 5 bases from V and 2 bases from J, with 13 bases between. The germline V gene encodes CDR1 MDHEN and CDR2 SYDVKM.